The rows below give T cell receptor beta chains drawn from one sample of a study of brain T cells in children with intractable seizures. This table comes from immunoSEQ multiplex PCR, and its TCRdb copy is limited to in-frame clones, with some not included. The table records under 150,000 clones, under 95% of them present only once. The input for sequencing was peripheral blood, taken at surgery. Receptors were obtained from a boy in the first two years of life with hemimegalencephaly and intractable seizures. Each CDR3 is given without its conserved first and last residue. The order of the fields is J gene, V gene, CDR3 protein.

TRBJ2-5	TRBV18	ASSPRLVETQY
TRBJ2-1	TRBV7-3	ASSLYVSGRAGENEQF
TRBJ1-1	TRBV28	ASSPQWRTEAF
TRBJ2-1	TRBV18	ASSPRGFSYNEQF
TRBJ1-1	TRBV4-1	ASTLRGGQGDDKAF
TRBJ1-4	TRBV30	AWSPVDRPNEKLF
TRBJ2-2	TRBV24-1	ATSDFGTGGPGELF
TRBJ1-1	TRBV15	ATSRGKGNTEAF
TRBJ1-2	TRBV7-9	ASSSAGAPNYGYT
TRBJ2-5	TRBV7-6	ASSLVSQETQY
TRBJ2-7	TRBV19	ASSSGGRAGTYEQY
TRBJ2-3	TRBV3-1/TRBV3-2	ASSHLQGPQY
TRBJ1-2	TRBV9	ASSAPGQRNGYT
TRBJ2-5	TRBV5-1	ASREGTALQETQY
TRBJ2-1	TRBV18	ASSRTGVEGEQF
TRBJ2-7	TRBV5-1	ASSNKGLYEQY
TRBJ2-2	TRBV4-3	ASSRTGGTGELF
TRBJ1-1	TRBV5-1	ASSPPTEALNTEAF
TRBJ1-3	TRBV28	ASRVRGISGNTIY
TRBJ1-1	TRBV28	ASSPGASLGDTEAF
TRBJ1-1	TRBV4-2	ASSQGGSGAAF
TRBJ1-5	TRBV10-3	AISESAGGGGPQH
TRBJ2-5	TRBV5-5	ASSLAWGQGETQY
TRBJ2-3	TRBV27	ASSLIRATDTQY
TRBJ1-2	TRBV12-3/TRBV12-4	ASRSIYGYT
TRBJ2-1	TRBV7-8	ASSLWTSGGVGNEQF
TRBJ2-6	TRBV7-2	ASSLRLAGGPAGANVLT
TRBJ2-7	TRBV4-2	ASSQMWRVNPYEQY
TRBJ1-2	TRBV3-1/TRBV3-2	ASSQGGTGGPLYGYT
TRBJ1-2	TRBV29-1	SVEDNYGYT
TRBJ2-3	TRBV2	ASRGAGGLADTQY
TRBJ1-1	TRBV18	ASSPRDRDFGGAF
TRBJ2-7	TRBV7-3	ASSPRGAGGPNEQY
TRBJ2-7	TRBV5-6	ASSQTFSDPYEQY
TRBJ2-7	TRBV7-2	ASSLAGGSGRIYEQY
TRBJ2-1	TRBV28	AAGWLNEQF
TRBJ2-7	TRBV5-1	ASSLDGQTHYEQY
TRBJ2-1	TRBV20-1	SASYGGQGNEQF
TRBJ2-3	TRBV6-5	ASSYLPRLDTQY
TRBJ2-7	TRBV19	ASRGQGYEQY
TRBJ2-1	TRBV4-1	ASSRGNEQF
TRBJ2-7	TRBV19	ASSMGPAYEQY